The clone carrying this T cell receptor (beta chain) came up a few times. This record belongs to a study of regulatory T cells in long-lasting Graves disease. Time point indicated: newly diagnosed GD, antithyroid drugs for less than 3 months. RNA from PBMCs was the source of the TCR library. The CDR3 contains 13 residues. From germline, CDR1 is SEHNR and CDR2 FQNEAQ (reference sequence). The V end was cut by 4 bases, the J end by 3 bases, with 10 bases between. Assembly of TCR beta libraries relied on iRepertoire HTBI primers together with Arm-PCR of CDR3 regions. Via MiXCR, TCRdb re-called the multiplex PCR reads, giving one row per CDR3 protein. The sample has about 610,000 distinct CDR3 sequences, about 16% seen once; the top ten hold around 13%. These same records also appear under a second study, on T cells in Graves' hyperthyroidism and ophthalmopathy.

The input for sequencing was peripheral blood mononuclear cells (PBMCs), taken at new diagnosis, from a patient treated with antithyroid drugs. This receptor was taken from a man aged 18 to 35 with Graves disease. The genes are TRBV7-9 and TRBJ2-7; maybe TRBD2 (6 bases). CDR3 DNA: TGTGCCAGCAGCTCGGAGGGGCTCTACGAGCAGTACTTC. Protein: CASSSEGLYEQYF. The variable domain in full, with the rest retrieved from reference TRBV7-9 and TRBJ2-7, is DTGVSQNPRHKITKRGQNVTFRCDPISEHNRLYWYRQTLGQGPEFLTYFQNEAQLEKSRLLSDRFSAERPKGSFSTLEIQRTEQGDSAMYLCASSSEGLYEQYFGPGTRLTVT.